This TCR beta chain was sequenced in a study of blood T cell repertoires in COVID-19. The wider study: Specimens from acute and convalescent COVID-19 originated in the United States, Italy and Spain.

Here immunoSEQ multiplex PCR was the method, and the copy in TCRdb shows in-frame clones only, minus some. The sample lists some 16,000 clones, 75% to 90% occurring once. This clone was found once. This CDR3 is built from 14 residues. Germline V gene data show CDR1 as MNHEY and CDR2 as SVGAGI. Trimming cost V 2 bases and J 4 bases, with 8 bases left between them. V and J are TRBV6-5 and TRBJ2-2; D is ambiguous. The sample was peripheral blood. This clonotype was obtained from a man between 70 and 80 years old in a cohort sampled during active COVID-19. The CDR3 DNA is TGTGCCAGCAGTTACGTAGTTTCCACCGGGGAGCTGTTTTTT. The encoded protein is CASSYVVSTGELFF.